Listed below are T cell receptor beta chains from one sample, sequenced in a study of cytomegalovirus exposure and HLA in healthy donors. Assay used: immunoSEQ multiplex PCR; TCRdb lists only in-frame clones, some missing. The sample holds some 100,000 clones, roughly 71% seen once. The sequenced sample consisted of PBMCs. The source of these receptors is a woman aged 70-85 years in good health and CMV-seropositive. Each CDR3 is given with its conserved first and last residue. Each record gives: D gene, J gene, V gene, clone size, CDR3 protein, CDR3 DNA. D genes are given only for firm matches. Clone sizes are given selectively: once, few, many, or a class where the clone is expanded.

D: .
J: TRBJ2-2
V: TRBV25-1
size: .
CDR3: CASSEVATTGELFF
DNA: TGTGCCAGCAGTGAAGTAGCTACAACCGGGGAGCTGTTTTTT

D: .
J: TRBJ2-1
V: TRBV5-4
size: .
CDR3: CASSLDGGSYNEQFF
DNA: TGTGCCAGCAGCTTGGACGGGGGAAGCTACAATGAGCAGTTCTTC

D: .
J: TRBJ2-1
V: TRBV5-1
size: once
CDR3: CASREDHPNEQFF
DNA: TGCGCCAGCAGGGAGGACCACCCCAATGAGCAGTTCTTC

D: TRBD1
J: TRBJ1-1
V: TRBV29-1
size: .
CDR3: CSVLRTGGYTEAFF
DNA: TGCAGCGTCCTCCGCACAGGGGGGTACACTGAAGCTTTCTTT

D: TRBD1
J: TRBJ2-7
V: TRBV7-9
size: .
CDR3: CASGTGGYEQYF
DNA: TGTGCCAGCGGGACAGGTGGTTACGAGCAGTACTTC

D: TRBD1
J: TRBJ1-2
V: TRBV28
size: .
CDR3: CASSLPGGTYGYTF
DNA: TGTGCCAGCAGTCTACCAGGGGGTACCTATGGCTACACCTTC

D: TRBD1
J: TRBJ2-2
V: TRBV19
size: few
CDR3: CASGDWTGNTGELFF
DNA: TGTGCCAGTGGAGACTGGACAGGGAATACCGGGGAGCTGTTTTTT

D: TRBD2
J: TRBJ2-1
V: TRBV10-1
size: .
CDR3: CASSESIAGGHIEQFF
DNA: TGCGCCAGCAGTGAGTCGATTGCGGGGGGGCATATTGAGCAGTTCTTC

D: .
J: TRBJ2-7
V: TRBV6-1
size: .
CDR3: CASSEVATYEQYF
DNA: TGTGCCAGCAGTGAAGTAGCAACGTACGAGCAGTACTTC

D: .
J: TRBJ2-6
V: TRBV5-4
size: few
CDR3: CASSLGGSGANVLTF
DNA: TGTGCCAGCAGCTTAGGGGGCTCTGGGGCCAACGTCCTGACTTTC

D: TRBD1
J: TRBJ1-5
V: TRBV19
size: .
CDR3: CASSKALEGASNQPQHF
DNA: TGTGCCAGTAGTAAGGCCTTGGAGGGGGCAAGCAATCAGCCCCAGCATTTT

D: TRBD2
J: TRBJ2-5
V: TRBV5-4
size: .
CDR3: CASRLTGGAGETQYF
DNA: TGTGCCAGCAGGCTCACGGGGGGAGCGGGGGAGACCCAGTACTTC

D: .
J: TRBJ2-3
V: TRBV30
size: .
CDR3: CAWSVLDTQYF
DNA: TGTGCCTGGAGTGTACTCGATACGCAGTATTTT

D: TRBD1
J: TRBJ2-3
V: TRBV15
size: .
CDR3: CANPDLDRVSGTQYF
DNA: TGTGCCAACCCAGACCTTGACAGGGTCAGCGGTACGCAGTATTTT

D: TRBD1
J: TRBJ1-2
V: TRBV7-9
size: .
CDR3: CASSFDRGQLYGYTF
DNA: TGTGCCAGCAGCTTCGACAGGGGCCAACTCTATGGCTACACCTTC

D: TRBD2
J: TRBJ2-3
V: TRBV14
size: .
CDR3: CASSFGLAGFLSTDTQYF
DNA: TGTGCCAGCAGCTTTGGACTAGCGGGATTCTTGAGCACAGATACGCAGTATTTT

D: .
J: TRBJ1-4
V: TRBV6-1
size: once
CDR3: CASSEWGRLNEKLFF
DNA: TGTGCCAGCAGTGAATGGGGCAGGCTAAATGAAAAACTGTTTTTT

D: .
J: TRBJ1-1
V: TRBV6-5
size: .
CDR3: CASGARANTEAFF
DNA: TGTGCCAGCGGTGCCAGGGCGAACACTGAAGCTTTCTTT

D: TRBD2
J: TRBJ2-5
V: TRBV27
size: .
CDR3: CASSSVAGGQETQYF
DNA: TGTGCCAGCAGTTCGGTAGCGGGGGGCCAAGAGACCCAGTACTTC

D: .
J: TRBJ1-1
V: TRBV19
size: few
CDR3: CASSTLSTGNTEAFF
DNA: TGTGCCAGTAGTACCCTCAGCACAGGGAACACTGAAGCTTTCTTT

D: TRBD2
J: TRBJ2-5
V: TRBV18
size: .
CDR3: CASSPIPGTTGGETQYF
DNA: TGTGCCAGCTCGCCCATACCCGGGACTACCGGGGGAGAGACCCAGTACTTC

D: TRBD1
J: TRBJ1-6
V: TRBV2
size: .
CDR3: CASRIKQGVNSPLHF
DNA: TGTGCCAGCAGGATCAAACAGGGGGTTAATTCACCCCTCCACTTT

D: .
J: TRBJ2-5
V: TRBV18
size: once
CDR3: CASSGGIEETQYF
DNA: TGTGCCAGCTCAGGTGGTATAGAGGAGACCCAGTACTTC

D: .
J: TRBJ1-5
V: TRBV5-8
size: few
CDR3: CASSSTVSKQPQHF
DNA: TGTGCCAGCAGCTCGACAGTCAGTAAGCAGCCCCAGCATTTT

D: TRBD1
J: TRBJ1-1
V: TRBV6-5
size: few
CDR3: CASSYSTGGGSTEAFF
DNA: TGTGCCAGCAGTTACTCGACAGGGGGCGGAAGCACTGAAGCTTTCTTT

D: .
J: TRBJ2-7
V: TRBV12-5
size: .
CDR3: CASGLGAGGPYEQYF
DNA: TGTGCTAGTGGTTTGGGAGCCGGGGGTCCCTACGAGCAGTACTTC

D: .
J: TRBJ1-6
V: TRBV6-5
size: few
CDR3: CASSFGTLGNSPLHF
DNA: TGTGCCAGCAGTTTCGGGACACTGGGTAATTCACCCCTCCACTTT

D: .
J: TRBJ2-7
V: TRBV19
size: .
CDR3: CASSLEQGVYEQYF
DNA: TGTGCCAGCAGCCTCGAACAGGGCGTCTACGAGCAGTACTTC

D: TRBD2
J: TRBJ2-1
V: TRBV7-8
size: few
CDR3: CASSPRVAGNKLNEQFF
DNA: TGTGCCAGCAGCCCTCGGGTAGCGGGGAACAAACTCAATGAGCAGTTCTTC

D: TRBD1
J: TRBJ2-5
V: TRBV29-1
size: few
CDR3: CSVPQGSTETQYF
DNA: TGCAGCGTCCCACAGGGGAGTACGGAGACCCAGTACTTC

D: TRBD1
J: TRBJ1-1
V: TRBV19
size: .
CDR3: CASSFSGGRSEAFF
DNA: TGTGCCAGTAGTTTCTCAGGGGGCCGCTCTGAAGCTTTCTTT

D: .
J: TRBJ2-3
V: TRBV30
size: .
CDR3: CAWSVIGDTQYF
DNA: TGTGCCTGGAGTGTCATCGGAGATACGCAGTATTTT

D: .
J: TRBJ2-3
V: TRBV7-6
size: .
CDR3: CASSLGLTSTDTQYF
DNA: TGTGCCAGCAGCTTAGGACTGACTAGCACAGATACGCAGTATTTT

D: .
J: TRBJ1-1
V: TRBV10-3
size: once
CDR3: CAISESGVGTEAFF
DNA: TGTGCCATCAGTGAGTCCGGGGTCGGCACTGAAGCTTTCTTT

D: .
J: TRBJ2-1
V: TRBV1
size: once
CDR3: CTSSLPFLVGEQFF
DNA: TGCACCAGCAGCCTCCCTTTTTTGGTCGGTGAGCAGTTCTTC

D: .
J: TRBJ2-5
V: TRBV6-5
size: few
CDR3: CASKGAGGGQETQYF
DNA: TGTGCCAGCAAGGGGGCGGGGGGCGGCCAAGAGACCCAGTACTTC

D: TRBD1
J: TRBJ1-5
V: TRBV10-3
size: .
CDR3: CAISESGQGALRQPQHF
DNA: TGTGCCATCAGTGAGTCGGGACAGGGGGCGCTGAGGCAGCCCCAGCATTTT

D: TRBD1
J: TRBJ2-1
V: TRBV19
size: few
CDR3: CASSMGGTGVNEQFF
DNA: TGTGCCAGTAGTATGGGCGGGACAGGGGTCAATGAGCAGTTCTTC

D: TRBD1
J: TRBJ2-7
V: TRBV5-1
size: few
CDR3: CASRTTTGGPGEQYF
DNA: TGCGCCAGCAGAACAACGACAGGGGGACCGGGGGAGCAGTACTTC

D: .
J: TRBJ1-3
V: TRBV4-1
size: few
CDR3: CASSQDSQFGNTIYF
DNA: TGCGCCAGCAGCCAGGACAGCCAATTTGGAAACACCATATATTTT

D: .
J: TRBJ1-5
V: TRBV15
size: few
CDR3: CATSRENRPQHF
DNA: TGTGCCACCAGCAGAGAAAACAGGCCCCAGCATTTT

D: TRBD1
J: TRBJ2-1
V: TRBV6-1
size: .
CDR3: CASRQGGQLNEQFF
DNA: TGTGCCAGCAGGCAAGGGGGACAGCTCAATGAGCAGTTCTTC

D: .
J: TRBJ2-7
V: TRBV7-9
size: .
CDR3: CASSPLGQGATHEQYF
DNA: TGTGCCAGCAGCCCGTTAGGTCAAGGGGCGACCCACGAGCAGTACTTC

D: .
J: TRBJ1-1
V: TRBV10-3
size: .
CDR3: CATLEANTEAFF
DNA: TGTGCCACTTTAGAGGCGAACACTGAAGCTTTCTTT

D: TRBD1
J: TRBJ1-4
V: TRBV27
size: .
CDR3: CASSSQGSREKLFF
DNA: TGTGCCAGCAGTTCACAGGGGTCTCGTGAAAAACTGTTTTTT

D: .
J: TRBJ2-5
V: TRBV6-5
size: .
CDR3: CASSVQETQYF
DNA: TGTGCCAGCAGCGTCCAAGAGACCCAGTACTTC

D: .
J: TRBJ2-6
V: TRBV4-3
size: .
CDR3: CASSQAGVTGANVLTF
DNA: TGCGCCAGCAGCCAGGCAGGTGTCACCGGGGCCAACGTCCTGACTTTC

D: .
J: TRBJ1-4
V: TRBV15
size: .
CDR3: CATSRDTGNEKLFF
DNA: TGTGCCACCAGCAGAGATACAGGGAATGAAAAACTGTTTTTT

D: TRBD1
J: TRBJ1-5
V: TRBV27
size: .
CDR3: CASREQGHQPQHF
DNA: TGTGCCAGCAGGGAACAGGGGCATCAGCCCCAGCATTTT

D: TRBD1
J: TRBJ2-7
V: TRBV27
size: .
CDR3: CASSPGQGGYEQYF
DNA: TGTGCCAGCAGTCCCGGACAGGGAGGCTACGAGCAGTACTTC

D: TRBD1
J: TRBJ1-2
V: TRBV4-2
size: .
CDR3: CASSQAGGPRGYTF
DNA: TGTGCCAGCAGCCAAGCAGGGGGGCCGCGGGGCTACACCTTC

D: TRBD2
J: TRBJ2-5
V: TRBV4-1
size: .
CDR3: CASSRGGQETQYF
DNA: TGCGCCAGCAGCCGCGGGGGACAAGAGACCCAGTACTTC

D: TRBD1
J: TRBJ2-2
V: TRBV5-4
size: .
CDR3: CASSFRDRDTGELFF
DNA: TGTGCCAGCAGCTTCAGGGACAGGGACACCGGGGAGCTGTTTTTT

D: .
J: TRBJ1-1
V: TRBV7-3
size: .
CDR3: CASSEQGNTEAFF
DNA: TGTGCCAGCAGCGAACAGGGGAACACTGAAGCTTTCTTT

D: .
J: TRBJ1-5
V: TRBV5-4
size: .
CDR3: CASSNGGGNQPQHF
DNA: TGTGCCAGCAGCAATGGGGGGGGCAATCAGCCCCAGCATTTT

D: TRBD2
J: TRBJ2-1
V: TRBV18
size: .
CDR3: CASSPQTSGTFNEQFF
DNA: TGTGCCAGCTCACCGCAAACTAGCGGGACTTTCAATGAGCAGTTCTTC

D: TRBD1
J: TRBJ2-2
V: TRBV5-1
size: .
CDR3: CASSLGGTGNTGELFF
DNA: TGCGCCAGCAGCTTGGGCGGGACAGGGAACACCGGGGAGCTGTTTTTT